This T cell receptor beta chain was identified in a study of cytomegalovirus exposure and HLA in healthy donors. General observations from the study: In an earlier analysis, productive rearrangement rates for most beta V segments clustered near 87% or 30%. A few V segments could not be told apart, such as TRBV6-2 and TRBV6-3, and were left out. Relative to equally common others, HLA-associated TCR beta chains showed greater clonal expansion in a later analysis.

The ends lost 3 bases at V and 4 bases at J; junction bases unmatched: 1. The CDR3 is 13 amino acids. CDR1 MNHNS and CDR2 SASEGT come from the germline V gene. Concerning this clone: Its cognate antigen is unknown.

PCR primers comprised 60 Vbeta and 13 Jbeta primers. Repertoires were generated with immunoSEQ multiplex PCR, while TCRdb's copy carries only in-frame clones and drops some. The sample has some 65,000 clones, less than 65% seen once. These donors counted as nominally healthy when sampled, but unrecorded immune exposures were likely. The receptor comes from a man aged 30 to 45 in good health and CMV-seronegative. The material sequenced was PBMCs. The chain couples TRBV6-1 to TRBJ2-3, with 7 bases that match TRBD1. Here the CDR3 reads CASSEGQPDTQYF. The CDR3 region has the DNA TGTGCCAGCAGTGAGGGACAGCCAGATACGCAGTATTTT.